There are a few counts of the clone carrying this T cell receptor (beta chain). Its antigen is unidentified. The CDR3 loop spans 13 amino acids. Germline lookup yields CDR1 SGHAT and CDR2 FQNNGV. V shed 6 bases and J shed 5 bases, with 13 bases lying between them. This sample stems from a study of beta chain features in type 1 diabetes. cDNA synthesis used the whole RNA isolate, giving expressed TCRB sequences. The table came from immunoSEQ multiplex PCR; TCRdb's copy has only in-frame clones and leaves some out. The sample gives about 340,000 clones, approximately 12% of which show up once; 0.015% is in the top ten. Broader study findings: TCRB rearrangement may or may not be influenced by HLA type; here this remained unresolved. Comparison showed that naive, central memory and Treg TCRB repertoires appeared more similar among patients than among healthy donors. Patients with type 1 diabetes showed fewer VDJ junction insertions and more deletions. In all four CD4+ subsets, TCRB CDR3 length was significantly, moderately reduced in type 1 diabetes.

The receptor comes from a woman between 18 and 29 years old with type 1 diabetes. Input material: naive CD4+ T cells from blood. The V and J genes are TRBV11-2 and TRBJ1-2, with D perhaps TRBD1 (6 bases). CDR3 sequence (DNA): TGTGCCAGCAGTTACAGACAGGCGTATGGCTACACCTTC. The encoded protein is CASSYRQAYGYTF.